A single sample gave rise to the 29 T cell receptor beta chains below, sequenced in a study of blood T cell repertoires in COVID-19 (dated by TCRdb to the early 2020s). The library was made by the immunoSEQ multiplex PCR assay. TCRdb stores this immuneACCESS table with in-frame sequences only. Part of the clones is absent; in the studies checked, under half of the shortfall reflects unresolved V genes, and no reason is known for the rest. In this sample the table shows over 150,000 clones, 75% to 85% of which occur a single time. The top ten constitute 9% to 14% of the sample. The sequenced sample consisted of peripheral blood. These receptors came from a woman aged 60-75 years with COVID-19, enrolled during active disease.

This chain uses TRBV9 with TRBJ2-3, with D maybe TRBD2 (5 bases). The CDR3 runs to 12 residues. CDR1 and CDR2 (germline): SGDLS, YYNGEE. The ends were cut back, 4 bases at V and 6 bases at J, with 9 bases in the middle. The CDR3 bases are TGTGCCAGCAGCTTAGGCGGGGATACGCAGTATTTT. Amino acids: CASSLGGDTQYF.

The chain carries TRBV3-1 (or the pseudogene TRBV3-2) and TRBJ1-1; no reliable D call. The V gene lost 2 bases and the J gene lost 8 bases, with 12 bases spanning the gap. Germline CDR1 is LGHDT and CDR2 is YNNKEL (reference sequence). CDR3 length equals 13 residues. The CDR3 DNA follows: TGTGCCAGCAGCCAAAGAGGGAGGACCGAAGCTTTCTTT. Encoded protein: CASSQRGRTEAFF.

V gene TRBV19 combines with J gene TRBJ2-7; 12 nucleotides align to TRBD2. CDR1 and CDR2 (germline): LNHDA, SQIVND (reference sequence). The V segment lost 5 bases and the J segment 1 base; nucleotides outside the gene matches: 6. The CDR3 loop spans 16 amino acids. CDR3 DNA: TGTGCCAGTAGTTCGGGACTAGCGGGTGCATCCTACGAGCAGTACTTC. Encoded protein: CASSSGLAGASYEQYF.

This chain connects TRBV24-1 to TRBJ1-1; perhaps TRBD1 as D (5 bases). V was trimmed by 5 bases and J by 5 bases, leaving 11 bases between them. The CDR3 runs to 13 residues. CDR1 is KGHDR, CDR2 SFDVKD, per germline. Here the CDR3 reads CATSVNGGTEAFF. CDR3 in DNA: TGTGCCACCAGTGTCAACGGGGGGACTGAAGCTTTCTTT.

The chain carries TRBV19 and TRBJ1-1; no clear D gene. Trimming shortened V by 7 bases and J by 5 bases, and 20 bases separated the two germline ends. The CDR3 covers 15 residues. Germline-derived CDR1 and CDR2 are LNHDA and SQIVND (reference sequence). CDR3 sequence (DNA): TGTGCCAGTAAGAACTCGATGACGGGAGGGACTGAAGCTTTCTTT. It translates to CASKNSMTGGTEAFF.

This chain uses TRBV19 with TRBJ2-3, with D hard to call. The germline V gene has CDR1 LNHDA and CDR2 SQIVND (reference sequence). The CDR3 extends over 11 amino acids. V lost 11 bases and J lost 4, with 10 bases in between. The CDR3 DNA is TGTGCCTCTACCCATGCAGATACGCAGTATTTT. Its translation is CASTHADTQYF.

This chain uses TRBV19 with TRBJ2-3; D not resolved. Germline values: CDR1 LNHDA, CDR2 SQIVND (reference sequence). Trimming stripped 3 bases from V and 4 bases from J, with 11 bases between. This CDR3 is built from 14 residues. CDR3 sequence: CASSMLMAADTQYF. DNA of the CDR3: TGTGCCAGTAGTATGTTAATGGCGGCAGATACGCAGTATTTT.

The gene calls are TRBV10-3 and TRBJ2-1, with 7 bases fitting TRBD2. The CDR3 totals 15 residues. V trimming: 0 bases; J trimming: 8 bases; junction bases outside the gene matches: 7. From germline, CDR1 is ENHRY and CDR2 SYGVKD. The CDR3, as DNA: TGTGCCATCAGTGAGTCGACCGGGGGAGGGGATGAGCAGTTCTTC. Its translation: CAISESTGGGDEQFF.

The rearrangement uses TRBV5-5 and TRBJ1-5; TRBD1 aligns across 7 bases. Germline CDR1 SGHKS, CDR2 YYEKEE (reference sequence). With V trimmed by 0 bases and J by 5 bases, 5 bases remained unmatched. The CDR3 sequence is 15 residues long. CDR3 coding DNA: TGTGCCAGCAGCTTGGTAGGGACAGCATATCAGCCCCAGCATTTT. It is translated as CASSLVGTAYQPQHF.

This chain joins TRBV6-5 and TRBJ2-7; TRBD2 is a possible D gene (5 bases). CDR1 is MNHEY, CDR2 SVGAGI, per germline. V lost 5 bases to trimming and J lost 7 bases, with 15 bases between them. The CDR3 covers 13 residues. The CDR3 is CASSLPGSGEQYF. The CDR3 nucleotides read TGTGCCAGCAGTCTTCCTGGATCGGGGGAGCAGTACTTC.

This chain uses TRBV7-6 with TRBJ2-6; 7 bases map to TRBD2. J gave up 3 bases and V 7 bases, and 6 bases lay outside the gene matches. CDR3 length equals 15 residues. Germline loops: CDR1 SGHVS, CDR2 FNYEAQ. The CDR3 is CASNSGGGGANVLTF. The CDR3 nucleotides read TGTGCCAGCAACTCGGGGGGTGGTGGGGCCAACGTCCTGACTTTC.

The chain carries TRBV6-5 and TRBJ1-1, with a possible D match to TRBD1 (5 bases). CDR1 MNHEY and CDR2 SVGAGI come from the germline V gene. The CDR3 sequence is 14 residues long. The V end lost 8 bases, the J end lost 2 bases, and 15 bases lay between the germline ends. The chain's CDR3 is CASLEGSPNTEAFF. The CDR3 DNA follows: TGTGCCAGCTTGGAGGGGTCCCCTAACACTGAAGCTTTCTTT.

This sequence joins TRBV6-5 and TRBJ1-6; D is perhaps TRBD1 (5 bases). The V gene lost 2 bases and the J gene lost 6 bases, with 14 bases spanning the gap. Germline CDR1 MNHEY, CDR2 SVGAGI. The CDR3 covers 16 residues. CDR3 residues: CASSYQTALPNSPLHF. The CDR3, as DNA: TGTGCCAGCAGTTACCAGACAGCTTTACCTAATTCACCCCTCCACTTT.

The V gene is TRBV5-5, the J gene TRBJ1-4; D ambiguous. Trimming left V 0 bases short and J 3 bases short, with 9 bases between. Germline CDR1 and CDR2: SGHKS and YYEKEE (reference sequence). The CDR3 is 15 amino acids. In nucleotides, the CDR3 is TGTGCCAGCAGCTTGGCCGGAGTTTCTAATGAAAAACTGTTTTTT. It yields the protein CASSLAGVSNEKLFF.

CDR3 nucleotide sequence: TGTGCCAGCAGTTACGATCTCGGGTTAGGTTCACCCCTCCACTTT. Protein: CASSYDLGLGSPLHF. The chain combines TRBV6-6 with TRBJ1-6; D is unresolved. Germline-derived CDR1 and CDR2 are MNHNY and SVGAGI (reference sequence). This CDR3 has 15 amino acids. Between the trimmed V and J ends, which lost 2 bases and 9 bases, there was a span of 14 bases.

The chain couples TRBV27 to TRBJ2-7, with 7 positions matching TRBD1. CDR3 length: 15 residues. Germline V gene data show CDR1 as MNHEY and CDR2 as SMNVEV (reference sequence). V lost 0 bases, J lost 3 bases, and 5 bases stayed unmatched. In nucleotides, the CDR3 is TGTGCCAGCAGTTTATCAGGCGGACAGGTCTACGAGCAGTACTTC. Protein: CASSLSGGQVYEQYF.

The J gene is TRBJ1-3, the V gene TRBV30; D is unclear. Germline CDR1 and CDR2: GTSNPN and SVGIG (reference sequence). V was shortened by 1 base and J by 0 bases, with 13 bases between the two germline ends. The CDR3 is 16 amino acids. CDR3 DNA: TGTGCCTGGAGTGCCCCCGGGGTTGGCTCTGGAAACACCATATATTTT. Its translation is CAWSAPGVGSGNTIYF.

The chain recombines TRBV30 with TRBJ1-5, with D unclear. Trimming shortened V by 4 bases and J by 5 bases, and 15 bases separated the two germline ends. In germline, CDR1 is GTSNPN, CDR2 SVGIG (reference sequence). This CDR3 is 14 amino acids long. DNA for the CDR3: TGTGCCTGGAACAAGGACTCTTTGGATCAGCCCCAGCATTTT. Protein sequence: CAWNKDSLDQPQHF. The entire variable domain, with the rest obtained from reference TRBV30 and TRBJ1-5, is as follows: SQTIHQWPATLVQPVGSPLSLECTVEGTSNPNLYWYRQAAGRGLQLLFYSVGIGQISSEVPQNLSASRPQDRQFILSSKKLLLSDSGFYLCAWNKDSLDQPQHFGDGTRLSIL.

For the CDR3, the DNA is TGTGCCAGCAGCTTCACGGACAGGTCTAACTATGGCTACACCTTC. Translating gives CASSFTDRSNYGYTF. The V and J genes are TRBV6-5 and TRBJ1-2; 7 nucleotides align to TRBD1. Unmatched junction bases numbered 7, after V lost 6 bases and J lost 0 bases. CDR3 length: 15 amino acids. CDR1 and CDR2 from the germline V gene are MNHEY and SVGAGI.

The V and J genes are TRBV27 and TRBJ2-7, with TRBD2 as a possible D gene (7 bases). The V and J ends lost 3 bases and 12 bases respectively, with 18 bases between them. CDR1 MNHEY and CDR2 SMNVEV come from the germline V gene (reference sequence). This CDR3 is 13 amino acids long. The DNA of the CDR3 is TGTGCCAGCAGTTTCACGGTAGGGGGGGCCCCGTACGTC. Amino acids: CASSFTVGGAPYV.

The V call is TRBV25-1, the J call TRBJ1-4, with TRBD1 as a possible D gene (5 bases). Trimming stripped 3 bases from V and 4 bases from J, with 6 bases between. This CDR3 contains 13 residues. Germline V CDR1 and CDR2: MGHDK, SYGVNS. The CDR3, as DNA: TGTGCCAGCAGTGAGACAGTTAATGAAAAACTGTTTTTT. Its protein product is CASSETVNEKLFF.

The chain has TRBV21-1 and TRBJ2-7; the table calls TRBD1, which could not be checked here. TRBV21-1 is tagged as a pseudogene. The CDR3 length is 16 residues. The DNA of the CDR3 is TGTGCCAGCAGCGCCCGGCAGGGGGCAAACTCCTACGAGCAGTACTTC. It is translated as CASSARQGANSYEQYF.

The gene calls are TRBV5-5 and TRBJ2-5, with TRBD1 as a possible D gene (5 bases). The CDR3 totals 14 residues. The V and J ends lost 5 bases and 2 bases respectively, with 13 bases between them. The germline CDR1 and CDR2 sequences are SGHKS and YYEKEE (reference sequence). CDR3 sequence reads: CASSMRQGQETQYF. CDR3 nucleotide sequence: TGTGCCAGCAGTATGAGGCAGGGACAAGAGACCCAGTACTTC.

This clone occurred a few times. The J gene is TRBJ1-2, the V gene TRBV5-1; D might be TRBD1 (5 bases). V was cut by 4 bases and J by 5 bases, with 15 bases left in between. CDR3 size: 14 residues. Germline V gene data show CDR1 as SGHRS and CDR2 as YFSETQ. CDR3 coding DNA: TGCGCCAGCAGCGACTCGACAGTCAAGTATGGCTACACCTTC. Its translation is CASSDSTVKYGYTF.

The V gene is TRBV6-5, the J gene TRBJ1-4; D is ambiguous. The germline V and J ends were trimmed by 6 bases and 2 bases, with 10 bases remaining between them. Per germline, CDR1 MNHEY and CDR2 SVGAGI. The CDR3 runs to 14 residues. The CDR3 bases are TGTGCCAGCAGCTTCAGTTCCACTAATGAAAAACTGTTTTTT. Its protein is CASSFSSTNEKLFF.

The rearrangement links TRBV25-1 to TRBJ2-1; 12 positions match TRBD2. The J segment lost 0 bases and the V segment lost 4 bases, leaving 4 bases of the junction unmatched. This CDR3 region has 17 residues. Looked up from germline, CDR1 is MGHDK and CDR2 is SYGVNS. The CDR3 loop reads CASSVTSGRGSYNEQFF. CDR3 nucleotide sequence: TGTGCCAGCAGTGTGACTAGCGGGAGAGGCTCCTACAATGAGCAGTTCTTC.

The CDR3, as DNA: TGTGCCAGCTCACCCTCAGGACTCTACGAGCAGTACGTC. As protein: CASSPSGLYEQYV. This chain joins TRBV18 and TRBJ2-7, with a weak D call TRBD2 (5 bases). The V gene's germline CDR1 is KGHSH and CDR2 LQKENI. The CDR3 totals 13 residues. Trimming took off 3 bases at V and 3 bases at J, with 9 bases between the two ends.

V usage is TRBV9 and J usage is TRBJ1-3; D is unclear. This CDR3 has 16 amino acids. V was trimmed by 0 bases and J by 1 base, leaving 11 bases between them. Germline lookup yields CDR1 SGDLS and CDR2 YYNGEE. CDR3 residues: CASSVAAQTSGNTIYF. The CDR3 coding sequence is TGTGCCAGCAGCGTAGCTGCGCAGACTTCTGGAAACACCATATATTTT.

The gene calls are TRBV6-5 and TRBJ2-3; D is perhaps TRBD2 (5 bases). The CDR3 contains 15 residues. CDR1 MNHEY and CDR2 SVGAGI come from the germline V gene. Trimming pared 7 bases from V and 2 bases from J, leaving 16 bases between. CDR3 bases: TGTGCCAGCATCAAACTACGGGGATCCACAGATACGCAGTATTTT. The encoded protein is CASIKLRGSTDTQYF.